These 30 T cell receptor beta chains were sequenced from one sample in a study of cytomegalovirus exposure and HLA in healthy donors. The repertoire was sequenced with immunoSEQ multiplex PCR; TCRdb's copy has only in-frame clones and lacks some. The sample yields 99,000 or so clones, around 86% seen once. Sequencing input: PBMCs. All receptors derive from a woman aged 18-35 years in good health and CMV-seropositive.

V is TRBV4-2 and J is TRBJ2-7; TRBD2 agrees at 11 bases. J was trimmed by 4 bases and V by 2 bases; bases with no gene match: 1. Looked up from germline, CDR1 is LGHNA and CDR2 is YNFKEQ. This CDR3 region has 14 residues. The CDR3: CASSQRTSGYEQYF. In DNA form, the CDR3 reads TGTGCCAGCAGCCAACGGACTAGCGGGTACGAGCAGTACTTC.

V usage is TRBV6-4 and J usage is TRBJ2-1, with a tentative D call TRBD1 (5 bases). The germline gives CDR1 MRHNA, CDR2 SNTAGT. With 4 bases removed from V and 5 bases from J, the gap between germline ends came to 15 bases. The CDR3 spans 15 residues. The CDR3 sequence is CASSGERGAHNEQFF. The CDR3 DNA reads as TGTGCCAGCAGTGGTGAAAGGGGCGCGCACAATGAGCAGTTCTTC.

The V call is TRBV6-6, the J call TRBJ1-1; no definite D call. V lost 8 bases, J lost 1 base, and 8 bases lay in between. The CDR3 runs 12 residues. The germline V gene encodes CDR1 MNHNY and CDR2 SVGAGI (reference sequence). The DNA of the CDR3 is TGTGCCAGCGGCCCCCGGAACACTGAAGCTTTCTTT. It specifies CASGPRNTEAFF.

V usage is TRBV28 and J usage is TRBJ1-1; the match to TRBD1 covers 9 bases. The CDR3 is 15 residues long. The V gene end was trimmed by 5 bases and the J gene end by 1 base; junction bases not matched to a gene: 5. Per germline, CDR1 MDHEN and CDR2 SYDVKM. CDR3 loop: CASSTGGEGNTEAFF. For the CDR3, the DNA is TGTGCCAGCAGTACAGGGGGCGAGGGGAACACTGAAGCTTTCTTT.

This clone was recorded a few times. The genes are TRBV30 and TRBJ1-2; 9 bases align to TRBD1. V lost 6 bases, J lost 2 bases, and 4 bases stayed unmatched. Germline V lookup: CDR1 GTSNPN, CDR2 SVGIG (reference sequence). CDR3 length: 13 amino acids. In nucleotides, the CDR3 is TGTGCCTGCCGACAGGGGGGGAACTATGGCTACACCTTC. Translation gives CACRQGGNYGYTF.

The rearrangement uses TRBV28 and TRBJ2-7, with D perhaps matching TRBD2 (6 bases). Germline V gene sequence: CDR1 MDHEN, CDR2 SYDVKM. This CDR3 is built from 15 residues. The ends were cut back, 5 bases at V and 3 bases at J, with 17 bases in the middle. The CDR3: CASSRRGIGSYEQYF. In nucleotides, the CDR3 is TGTGCCAGCAGTCGCCGGGGGATAGGGAGCTACGAGCAGTACTTC.

The V call is TRBV11-3, the J call TRBJ2-1, with D perhaps TRBD1 (5 bases). From germline, CDR1 is SGHNT and CDR2 YENEEA. The CDR3 runs 16 residues. V lost 4 bases, J lost 10 bases, and 23 bases lay in between. The CDR3 spells CASSSAQGGRTLEQFF. The CDR3 DNA reads TGTGCCAGCAGCTCCGCTCAGGGCGGTAGGACCTTAGAGCAGTTCTTC. Combining the CDR3 with reference TRBV11-3 and TRBJ2-1 gives the whole variable domain EAGVVQSPRYKIIEKKQPVAFWCNPISGHNTLYWYLQNLGQGPELLIRYENEEAVDDSQLPKDRFSAERLKGVDSTLKIQPAELGDSAVYLCASSSAQGGRTLEQFFGPGTRLTVL.

This chain joins TRBV7-6 and TRBJ2-3, with D unresolved. CDR1 and CDR2 from the germline V gene are SGHVS and FNYEAQ. Trimming removed 2 bases from V and 0 bases from J, with 6 bases in between. This CDR3 is built from 14 residues. CDR3 in amino acids: CASSLLPSTDTQYF. The CDR3 DNA sequence: TGTGCCAGCAGCTTACTTCCCAGCACAGATACGCAGTATTTT.

The CDR3 sequence is CASSSGGRGKGEQYF. Here the CDR3 DNA reads TGTGCCAGCAGTTCGGGCGGGAGAGGAAAGGGGGAGCAGTACTTC. The rearrangement uses TRBV27 and TRBJ2-7, with 7 bases that match TRBD2. Germline loops: CDR1 MNHEY, CDR2 SMNVEV (reference sequence). V lost 4 bases and J lost 7; bases outside the gene matches: 13. The CDR3 runs 15 residues.

The CDR3 loop is CASSPAAGGVHADTQYF. CDR3 sequence (DNA): TGCGCCAGCAGCCCCGCGGCAGGGGGCGTTCATGCAGATACGCAGTATTTT. The rearrangement joins TRBV5-1 to TRBJ2-3; 8 bases fit TRBD1. The CDR3 sequence is 17 residues long. CDR1 is SGHRS and CDR2 is YFSETQ in the germline V gene. Trimming took 4 bases from V and 4 from J; bases not matched to a gene: 14.

The V and J genes are TRBV10-3 and TRBJ2-1, with 7 nucleotides matching TRBD1. V dropped 4 bases and J dropped 5; count of bases not matched to a gene: 5. In germline, CDR1 is ENHRY, CDR2 SYGVKD. This CDR3 has 14 amino acids. This CDR3 reads CAISVTGANNEQFF. The CDR3 region has the DNA TGTGCCATCAGTGTTACAGGGGCCAACAATGAGCAGTTCTTC.

This chain links TRBV27 with TRBJ2-1, with D tentatively TRBD1 (5 bases). The CDR3 is 13 amino acids. Trimming left V 3 bases short and J 6 bases short, with 9 bases between. CDR1 is MNHEY and CDR2 is SMNVEV in the germline V gene (reference sequence). The CDR3 bases are TGTGCCAGCAGTTTCTCCAGGGCCAATGAGCAGTTCTTC. Translated: CASSFSRANEQFF.

The chain carries TRBV5-1 and TRBJ2-1, with unresolved D. This CDR3 spans 13 amino acids. From germline, CDR1 is SGHRS and CDR2 YFSETQ. V shed 0 bases and J shed 7 bases, with 8 bases lying between them. The CDR3 coding sequence is TGCGCCAGCAGCTTGGTGGTGGCAAATGAGCAGTTCTTC. Protein product: CASSLVVANEQFF.

This sequence joins TRBV9 and TRBJ2-1; weak D call: TRBD1 (5 bases). From germline, CDR1 is SGDLS and CDR2 YYNGEE. This CDR3 spans 14 amino acids. Trimming shortened V by 4 bases and J by 8 bases, and 16 bases separated the two germline ends. In nucleotides, the CDR3 is TGTGCCAGCAGCCCTTTTTGGGAACAGGATGAGCAGTTCTTC. This encodes CASSPFWEQDEQFF.

V usage is TRBV6-5 and J usage is TRBJ2-7, with a tentative D call TRBD2 (5 bases). Per germline, CDR1 MNHEY and CDR2 SVGAGI. The CDR3 is 10 residues long. Trimming pared 8 bases from V and 4 bases from J, leaving 6 bases between. The CDR3 here is CASRGYEQYF. The CDR3 bases are TGTGCCAGCCGGGGTTACGAGCAGTACTTC.

The chain joins TRBV25-1 to TRBJ2-1, with unresolved D. CDR3 length equals 14 residues. Germline CDR1 is MGHDK and CDR2 is SYGVNS. V was clipped by 6 bases and J by 0 bases, with 9 bases between them. Here the CDR3 reads CASSWLSSYNEQFF. CDR3 bases: TGTGCCAGCAGCTGGTTGAGCTCCTACAATGAGCAGTTCTTC.

V and J are TRBV14 and TRBJ2-2; D gene unclear. Per germline, CDR1 SGHDN and CDR2 FVKESK. The CDR3 is made up of 15 amino acids. Deletions cut 1 base from V and 6 bases from J, with 12 bases between. CDR3 DNA: TGTGCCAGCAGCCAAGTCGTGGGCCGCGCCGGGGAGCTGTTTTTT. Translation gives CASSQVVGRAGELFF.

V gene TRBV5-1 combines with J gene TRBJ1-1, with D hard to call. The CDR3 loop spans 15 amino acids. V lost 0 bases and J 4 bases, leaving 13 bases between the germline ends. Germline V gene sequence: CDR1 SGHRS, CDR2 YFSETQ. The CDR3 sequence is CASSLATATGTEAFF. Here the CDR3 DNA reads TGCGCCAGCAGCTTGGCAACGGCTACGGGCACTGAAGCTTTCTTT.

The chain recombines TRBV11-2 with TRBJ1-2, with 9 bases fitting TRBD1. V trimming: 5 bases; J trimming: 4 bases; junction bases outside the gene matches: 5. This CDR3 contains 14 residues. Germline-derived CDR1 and CDR2 are SGHAT and FQNNGV. The CDR3 DNA follows: TGTGCCAGCAGCCCAGGGGACAGGGTCTATGGCTACACCTTC. Translated, it gives CASSPGDRVYGYTF.

The chain links TRBV5-1 to TRBJ1-4; 7 bases agree with TRBD1. The trim removed 5 bases at V and 8 bases at J, leaving 12 bases unmatched. From germline, CDR1 is SGHRS and CDR2 YFSETQ. The CDR3 has 15 residues. CDR3 nucleotide sequence: TGCGCCAGCAGGGGATCCACAGGGGCGGGGGAAAAACTGTTTTTT. Its translation: CASRGSTGAGEKLFF.

The rearrangement joins TRBV5-1 to TRBJ1-2, with D possibly TRBD1 on 5 matching bases. The CDR3 has 14 amino acids. From germline, CDR1 is SGHRS and CDR2 YFSETQ. Deletions cut 3 bases from V and 4 bases from J, with 13 bases between. Here the CDR3 reads CASSYYRQSYGYTF. DNA for the CDR3: TGCGCCAGCAGCTACTACCGACAGAGCTATGGCTACACCTTC.

V and J are TRBV11-2 and TRBJ2-3, with 12 bases identical to TRBD2. V lost 6 bases and J lost 2; bases outside the gene matches: 6. The CDR3 spans 16 residues. Germline V gene sequence: CDR1 SGHAT, CDR2 FQNNGV. DNA of the CDR3: TGTGCCAGCAGTATGACTAGCGGGGGACCCACAGATACGCAGTATTTT. Translation gives CASSMTSGGPTDTQYF.

The V gene is TRBV7-9, the J gene TRBJ1-1, with D unclear. Trimming stripped 2 bases from V and 1 base from J, with 8 bases between. Germline CDR1 and CDR2: SEHNR and FQNEAQ (reference sequence). The CDR3 is 14 residues long. The CDR3 is CASSLSPENTEAFF. DNA for the CDR3: TGTGCCAGCAGCTTATCCCCAGAGAACACTGAAGCTTTCTTT.

The chain carries TRBV29-1 and TRBJ2-7; maybe TRBD2 (6 bases). The CDR3 runs 15 residues. From germline, CDR1 is SQVTM and CDR2 ANQGSEA. Between the trimmed V and J ends, which lost 6 bases and 3 bases, there was a span of 21 bases. The CDR3 nucleotides read TGCAGCGTGGGGAGAGGGACTTTAATATTCTACGAGCAGTACTTC. Translation gives CSVGRGTLIFYEQYF.

The genes are TRBV6-6 and TRBJ2-7; TRBD2 matches at 7 bases. Per the germline V gene, CDR1 is MNHNY and CDR2 is SVGAGI (reference sequence). J was trimmed by 0 bases and V by 6 bases; bases with no gene match: 5. CDR3 size: 14 residues. CDR3 amino acids: CASSPGTTSYEQYF. The CDR3 DNA sequence: TGTGCCAGCAGCCCCGGGACTACCTCCTACGAGCAGTACTTC.

V gene TRBV30 combines with J gene TRBJ2-7; D is possibly TRBD1 (6 bases). This CDR3 comprises 12 residues. Germline CDR1 is GTSNPN and CDR2 is SVGIG (reference sequence). The ends were cut back, 3 bases at V and 1 base at J, with 7 bases in the middle. The CDR3 reads CAWRGASYEQYF. The DNA for the CDR3 is TGTGCCTGGAGGGGGGCATCCTACGAGCAGTACTTC.

This chain links TRBV5-4 with TRBJ1-1; no clear D. The CDR3 sequence is 12 residues long. The V end lost 0 bases, the J end lost 3 bases, and 3 bases lay between the germline ends. The V gene's germline CDR1 is SGHNT and CDR2 YYREEE (reference sequence). CDR3 residues: CASSLGDTEAFF. In DNA, the CDR3 is TGTGCCAGCAGCTTGGGCGACACTGAAGCTTTCTTT.

The chain employs TRBV11-2 and TRBJ2-5, with 7 bases that match TRBD1. The germline V gene has CDR1 SGHAT and CDR2 FQNNGV. The CDR3 is made up of 14 amino acids. V shed 5 bases and J 7 bases; nucleotides not matched to a gene: 10. Here the CDR3 DNA reads TGTGCCAGCAGCGCCCGGACAGGTCTGGGGACCCAGTACTTC. It translates to CASSARTGLGTQYF.

DNA for the CDR3: TGTGCCAGCAGCTCTCTTCATCCTGCAAAGGACAGGCCCTATGGCTACACCTTC. Amino acid sequence: CASSSLHPAKDRPYGYTF. V gene TRBV5-4 combines with J gene TRBJ1-2; 7 nucleotides match TRBD1. The CDR3 totals 18 residues. The germline gives CDR1 SGHNT, CDR2 YYREEE (reference sequence). After removal of 3 bases from V and 4 bases from J, the junction contained 18 bases not matched to a gene.

The V gene is TRBV27, the J gene TRBJ1-1; 8 bases are shared with TRBD1. The CDR3 runs to 14 residues. CDR1 MNHEY and CDR2 SMNVEV come from the germline V gene (reference sequence). The ends lost 2 bases at V and 7 bases at J; junction bases unmatched: 6. CDR3 sequence (DNA): TGTGCCAGCAGTTTAGGGGGGACAGGTTATGAAGCTTTCTTT. Translation gives CASSLGGTGYEAFF.